The present T cell receptor (beta chain) was sequenced within a study of blood T cell repertoires in COVID-19. Study in general: PBMCs, B-cell-depleted T cells, or T cells were the source of the cDNA or gDNA that made up the material.

Looked up from germline, CDR1 is SNHLY and CDR2 is FYNNEI. CDR3 length: 16 residues. V was trimmed by 4 bases and J by 4 bases, leaving 18 bases between them. The Seattle patients joined while their infection was active and were tracked longitudinally afterward. In the authors' methods: Amplification with reference gene primers provided the estimates of nucleated cell counts. Libraries were prepared by immunoSEQ multiplex PCR; TCRdb keeps only in-frame clonotypes and omits some of them. D and trimming come from the DNA, and the V and J calls and clone size come from that table. Among approximately 340,000 clones listed, 80% to 90% were seen once.

Material for sequencing was peripheral blood. The clonotype comes from a man aged 25 to 45 with COVID-19, enrolled during active disease. The rearrangement uses TRBV2 and TRBJ2-3; weak D call: TRBD1 (6 bases). The CDR3 DNA is TGTGCCAGCAGTGCTATAACAATCAGGGGTCCAGATACGCAGTATTTT. Amino acid sequence: CASSAITIRGPDTQYF.